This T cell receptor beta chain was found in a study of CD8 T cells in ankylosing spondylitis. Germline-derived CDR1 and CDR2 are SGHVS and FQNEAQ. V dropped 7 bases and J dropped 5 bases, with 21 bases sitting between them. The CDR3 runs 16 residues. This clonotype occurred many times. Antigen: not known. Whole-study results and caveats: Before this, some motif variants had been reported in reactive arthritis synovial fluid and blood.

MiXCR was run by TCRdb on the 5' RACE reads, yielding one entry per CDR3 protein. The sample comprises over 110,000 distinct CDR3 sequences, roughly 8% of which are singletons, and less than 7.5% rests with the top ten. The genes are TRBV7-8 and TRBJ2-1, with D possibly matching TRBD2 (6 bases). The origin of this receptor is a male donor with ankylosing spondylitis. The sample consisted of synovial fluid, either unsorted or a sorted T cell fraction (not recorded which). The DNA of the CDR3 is TGTGCCAGCACCGACCCCGGGGCAGGGAGGAACAATGAGCAGTTCTTC. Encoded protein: CASTDPGAGRNNEQFF.